This T cell receptor (beta chain) appears in the sequencing data of a study of blood T cell repertoires in COVID-19. Across the whole study: Both acute and convalescent COVID-19 samples were obtained from the United States, Italy and Spain. T cells, B-cell-depleted T cells, or PBMCs supplied cDNA or gDNA.

Per the authors' pipeline: The authors estimated nucleated cell counts from reference gene primer amplification. Sequenced by immunoSEQ multiplex PCR; TCRdb stores in-frame clones only, minus some. Clone size and V and J calls were adopted from that table, with D and trimming inferred from the DNA. The sample yields about 290,000 clones, around 89% seen once. V was clipped by 0 bases and J by 8 bases, with 8 bases between them. Germline CDR1 SGHRS, CDR2 YFSETQ. This CDR3 comprises 13 residues. The origin of this receptor is a man aged 35 to 55 with acute or convalescent COVID-19. V usage is TRBV5-1 and J usage is TRBJ1-4; D uncertain. The sequenced material came from peripheral blood. This CDR3 is CASSLAGWEKLFF. DNA of the CDR3: TGCGCCAGCAGCTTGGCGGGGTGGGAAAAACTGTTTTTT.